The 4 T cell receptor beta chains reported below all come from one sample, sequenced in a study of CD8 T cells in ankylosing spondylitis (dated by TCRdb to 2016 to 2017). Library construction relied on 5' RACE. Sequencing relied on an Illumina HiSeq 2500. The raw public reads went through TCRdb reprocessing: fastp at Q25, MiXCR clone calling, in-frame beta chains kept. Rows matching on CDR3 protein sequence are summarized as one entry with the most common DNA and genes. The sample table contains 150,000 to 200,000 distinct CDR3 sequences; only one count was recorded for approximately 13% of them. Jointly, the top ten make up 11% of the sample. Sequenced sample: blood, either unsorted or a sorted T cell fraction (not recorded which). Every receptor here comes from a female donor with ankylosing spondylitis or in good health (not recorded which).

This clonotype has at least ten counts. V gene TRBV4-3 combines with J gene TRBJ2-1, with D possibly TRBD2 on 5 matching bases. The CDR3 length is 15 residues. Per the germline V gene, CDR1 is LGHNA and CDR2 is YSLEER. Trimming took 1 base from V and 6 from J, leaving 13 bases between them. DNA for the CDR3: TGCGCCAGCAGCCAAGTCGGGCGGGCGTTCAATGAGCAGTTCTTC. Amino acid sequence: CASSQVGRAFNEQFF.

At least ten counts were recorded for this clonotype. The V and J genes are TRBV10-3 and TRBJ2-7; the match to TRBD2 covers 9 bases. V was clipped by 2 bases and J by 6 bases; unmatched bases: 5. The CDR3 is 14 amino acids. Germline V gene sequence: CDR1 ENHRY, CDR2 SYGVKD. CDR3 sequence reads: CAISEPGLAGEQYF. The CDR3 nucleotides read TGTGCCATCAGTGAGCCGGGACTAGCTGGCGAGCAGTACTTC.

V is TRBV7-9 and J is TRBJ2-7; the match to TRBD1 covers 7 bases. CDR1 and CDR2 from the germline V gene are SEHNR and FQNEAQ (reference sequence). The length of the CDR3 is 15 residues. Germline trimming cut 2 bases from V and 4 bases from J; bases unmatched to any gene: 8. The CDR3 protein is CASSLIRQGRYEQYF. Written as DNA, the CDR3 is TGTGCCAGCAGCTTAATTCGACAGGGACGATACGAGCAGTACTTC.

This clonotype was recorded at least ten times. The chain links TRBV12-3 or TRBV12-4 to TRBJ2-2, with TRBD2 identical over 9 bases. After removal of 3 bases from V and 7 bases from J, the junction contained 9 bases not matched to a gene. This CDR3 is 16 amino acids long. CDR3 in amino acids: CASSFVLREGFGELFF. The CDR3 DNA reads TGTGCCAGCAGTTTCGTTCTGCGGGAGGGGTTCGGGGAGCTGTTTTTT.